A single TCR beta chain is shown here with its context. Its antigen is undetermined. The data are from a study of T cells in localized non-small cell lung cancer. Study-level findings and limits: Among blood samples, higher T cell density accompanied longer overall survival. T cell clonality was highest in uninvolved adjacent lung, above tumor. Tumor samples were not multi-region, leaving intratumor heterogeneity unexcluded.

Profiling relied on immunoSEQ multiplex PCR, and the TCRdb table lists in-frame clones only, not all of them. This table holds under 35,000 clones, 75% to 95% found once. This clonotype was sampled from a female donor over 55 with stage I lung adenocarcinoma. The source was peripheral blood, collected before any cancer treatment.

This CDR3 reads CASSFVGASGANVLTF. The DNA of the CDR3 is TGTGCCAGCAGTTTCGTGGGGGCATCTGGGGCCAACGTCCTGACTTTC. This sequence joins TRBV28 and TRBJ2-6; D is possibly TRBD1 (6 bases). The CDR3 has 16 amino acids. The germline gives CDR1 MDHEN, CDR2 SYDVKM. The ends were cut back, 3 bases at V and 1 base at J, with 10 bases in the middle.